This paragraph reports one T cell receptor beta chain. Its specificity is unknown. The sample is drawn from a study of PD-1 blockade in classical Hodgkin lymphoma. Study-level points and caveats: Baseline TCR diversity was reportedly lower in newly diagnosed patients than in healthy donors. It was reported as lower still in relapsed/refractory patients. Nothing has yet pinned down what causes the repertoire differences, possibly disease activity or prior therapy. Complete responders entered with baseline diversity on par with newly diagnosed patients, the results showed.

Relapse after autologous stem cell transplantation occurred in every patient, and brentuximab vedotin exposure varied. Here immunoSEQ multiplex PCR was the method, and the copy in TCRdb shows in-frame clones only, minus some. The data show around 7,100 clones, about 80% seen once. Germline lookup yields CDR1 LNHDA and CDR2 SQIVND (reference sequence). Trimming left V 0 bases short and J 4 bases short, with 15 bases between. CDR3 length: 16 residues. The chain uses TRBV19 and TRBJ1-2, with a tentative D call TRBD1 (5 bases). The clonotype was recovered from a human donor with classical Hodgkin lymphoma. The sequenced sample was peripheral blood mononuclear cells (PBMCs), obtained at baseline. As DNA, the CDR3 is TGTGCCAGTAGTATAGATGGAGCGGGGGTTTTCTATGGCTACACCTTC. It specifies CASSIDGAGVFYGYTF. The variable domain in full, completed from reference TRBV19 and TRBJ1-2, reads DGGITQSPKYLFRKEGQNVTLSCEQNLNHDAMYWYRQDPGQGLRLIYYSQIVNDFQKGDIAEGYSVSREKKESFPLTVTSAQKNPTAFYLCASSIDGAGVFYGYTFGSGTRLTVV.